This entry lists 32 T cell receptor beta chains sequenced from one sample in a study of cytomegalovirus exposure and HLA in healthy donors (dated by TCRdb to 2016 to 2017). The library was produced with the immunoSEQ multiplex PCR assay. A mixture of 60 forward primers for TCR Vbeta segments and 13 reverse primers for TCR Jbeta segments was used in the multiplex PCR. In its TCRdb copy, this immuneACCESS table keeps in-frame sequences only and misses some clones. Where compared with another copy, unresolved V genes explain less than half of these, and the others have no known cause. Within this sample are approximately 150,000 clones, with 80% of them counted one time only. The ten biggest clones cover around 4.5% of the sample. Sequencing was performed on PBMCs. Source of these receptors: a man in his thirties or forties in good health and CMV-seronegative.

DNA of the CDR3: TGCGCCAGCAGCTTCGGTCTCCAGGGGCCGCCTTACAATGAGCAGTTCTTC. Its protein is CASSFGLQGPPYNEQFF. This chain links TRBV5-1 with TRBJ2-1, with D perhaps matching TRBD1 (6 bases). The length of the CDR3 is 17 residues. Germline CDR1 reads SGHRS; CDR2 reads YFSETQ. Trimming removed 2 bases at V and 4 bases at J, with 19 bases between.

V usage is TRBV4-3 and J usage is TRBJ2-3; tentatively, D is TRBD2 (5 bases). Germline CDR1 reads LGHNA; CDR2 reads YSLEER. The CDR3 covers 17 residues. Between the trimmed V and J ends, which lost 0 bases and 0 bases, there was a span of 13 bases. The CDR3 sequence: CASSQELSGASTDTQYF. In DNA form, the CDR3 reads TGCGCCAGCAGCCAAGAATTGAGCGGCGCTAGCACAGATACGCAGTATTTT.

This clone is a singleton in its sample. This chain links TRBV15 with TRBJ1-5, with TRBD1 identical over 9 bases. The CDR3 is made up of 16 amino acids. Germline V CDR1 and CDR2: LNHNV, YYDKDF (reference sequence). The V gene end was trimmed by 1 base and the J gene end by 5 bases; junction bases not matched to a gene: 6. The CDR3 DNA reads as TGTGCCACCAGCAGAGTACTGACAGGGGGGTATCAGCCCCAGCATTTT. This gives the protein CATSRVLTGGYQPQHF.

The V and J genes are TRBV27 and TRBJ1-5; TRBD1 might be the D (5 bases). The CDR3 length is 14 residues. V was cut by 3 bases and J by 4 bases, with 10 bases left in between. CDR1 MNHEY and CDR2 SMNVEV come from the germline V gene (reference sequence). CDR3 sequence (DNA): TGTGCCAGCAGTTTTCAGGGAGGGAATCAGCCCCAGCATTTT. Amino acid sequence: CASSFQGGNQPQHF.

The genes are TRBV27 and TRBJ2-1, with TRBD1 matching over 9 bases. CDR1 is MNHEY and CDR2 is SMNVEV in the germline V gene (reference sequence). The CDR3 loop spans 12 amino acids. Trimming took 7 bases from V and 9 from J; bases not matched to a gene: 4. Written as DNA, the CDR3 is TGTGCCAGCACCACAGGGGGCTCTGAGCAGTTCTTC. This sequence encodes CASTTGGSEQFF.

This chain connects TRBV5-1 to TRBJ2-2; weak D call: TRBD1 (5 bases). Germline assignment: CDR1 SGHRS and CDR2 YFSETQ. The V and J ends lost 2 bases and 6 bases respectively, with 23 bases between them. CDR3 length equals 18 residues. The CDR3 loop reads CASSLRPQDSSGAGELFF. The DNA for the CDR3 is TGCGCCAGCAGCTTAAGGCCGCAAGACAGCTCTGGCGCCGGGGAGCTGTTTTTT.

The J gene is TRBJ2-6, the V gene TRBV14, with 7 bases that match TRBD1. Trimming cost V 5 bases and J 0 bases; bases outside gene matches: 10. Germline CDR1 and CDR2: SGHDN and FVKESK. The CDR3 loop spans 18 amino acids. The CDR3 loop reads CASSLQDRDSSGANVLTF. For the CDR3, the DNA is TGTGCCAGCAGCTTACAAGACCGGGACAGCTCTGGGGCCAACGTCCTGACTTTC.

The V gene is TRBV6-5, the J gene TRBJ1-2, with a weak D call TRBD1 (5 bases). Trimming cost V 6 bases and J 4 bases, with 12 bases left between them. Germline CDR1 reads MNHEY; CDR2 reads SVGAGI. CDR3 length: 13 amino acids. The CDR3 DNA is TGTGCCAGCAGAAGTGACAGCGTCTATGGCTACACCTTC. It specifies CASRSDSVYGYTF.

The CDR3 region is CASSIGLYDPNTEAFF. The CDR3 nucleotides read TGTGCCAGCAGCATCGGACTCTACGACCCGAACACTGAAGCTTTCTTT. The chain has TRBV9 and TRBJ1-1; no definite D call. Trimming took 4 bases from V and 1 from J, leaving 17 bases between them. Looked up from germline, CDR1 is SGDLS and CDR2 is YYNGEE. This CDR3 has 16 residues.

J is TRBJ1-5 and V is TRBV19; D not certain. The V gene lost 6 bases and the J gene lost 0 bases, with 24 bases spanning the gap. Germline CDR1 LNHDA, CDR2 SQIVND (reference sequence). There are 19 residues in the CDR3. This CDR3 is CASRIQHIAISVSNQPQHF. CDR3 DNA sequence: TGTGCCAGTAGGATACAGCATATAGCAATCTCTGTTAGCAATCAGCCCCAGCATTTT.

This chain joins TRBV6-6 and TRBJ1-2, with unresolved D. V was shortened by 5 bases and J by 12 bases, with 16 bases between the two germline ends. This CDR3 has 12 amino acids. CDR1 is MNHNY and CDR2 is SVGAGI in the germline V gene (reference sequence). The DNA of the CDR3 is TGTGCCAGCAGTCCATCGCCATCGAGTCACACCTTC. It specifies CASSPSPSSHTF.

This clone appeared once. The CDR3 DNA reads TGTGCCAGCAGCTTACAGGGGACCGAAGAGACCCAGTACTTC. Translation gives CASSLQGTEETQYF. The gene calls are TRBV13 and TRBJ2-5; tentatively, D is TRBD1 (6 bases). V gave up 2 bases and J gave up 3 bases, with 10 bases separating them. The germline V gene has CDR1 PRHDT and CDR2 FYEKMQ (reference sequence). The CDR3 spans 14 residues.

CDR3 sequence: CASSGVSGGGSGDTQYF. As DNA, the CDR3 is TGTGCCAGCAGCGGCGTTAGCGGCGGGGGGTCAGGAGATACGCAGTATTTT. The chain links TRBV7-9 to TRBJ2-3; TRBD2 matches 8 bases. The J segment lost 5 bases and the V segment lost 5 bases, leaving 15 bases of the junction unmatched. The CDR3 runs 17 residues. Germline V CDR1 and CDR2: SEHNR, FQNEAQ (reference sequence).

The table lists this clone with a count of one. The chain is built from TRBV4-1 and TRBJ2-5; 9 nucleotides align to TRBD2. This CDR3 has 15 residues. Looked up from germline, CDR1 is MGHRA and CDR2 is YSYEKL. J lost 4 bases, V lost 0 bases, and 3 bases had no gene match. CDR3 DNA: TGCGCCAGCAGCCAAGATGGGACTAGCTTAGAGACCCAGTACTTC. Its protein is CASSQDGTSLETQYF.

The chain combines TRBV10-3 with TRBJ2-6; 8 positions agree with TRBD1. The CDR3 runs to 14 residues. Germline CDR1 and CDR2: ENHRY and SYGVKD. J was trimmed by 4 bases and V by 11 bases; bases with no gene match: 7. CDR3 region: CAVATGEGANVLTF. The DNA for the CDR3 is TGTGCCGTCGCGACAGGGGAGGGGGCCAACGTCCTGACTTTC.

J is TRBJ2-1 and V is TRBV27; TRBD1 agrees at 7 bases. This CDR3 contains 17 residues. Germline CDR1 reads MNHEY; CDR2 reads SMNVEV (reference sequence). The junction had 14 bases not matched to a gene; V was cut back by 5 bases and J by 4 bases. CDR3 amino acids: CASSNLKGRDSYNEQFF. Here the CDR3 DNA reads TGTGCCAGCAGTAACCTGAAGGGCCGGGACAGTTACAATGAGCAGTTCTTC.

The rearrangement links TRBV27 to TRBJ2-2, with TRBD1 identical over 7 bases. Germline V gene sequence: CDR1 MNHEY, CDR2 SMNVEV (reference sequence). The length of the CDR3 is 14 residues. Losses at the gene ends were 7 bases for V and 6 bases for J; bases not matched to a gene: 8. This chain's CDR3 is CASTYQTGSGELFF. In DNA form, the CDR3 reads TGTGCCAGCACTTACCAGACAGGGTCCGGGGAGCTGTTTTTT.

The chain employs TRBV15 and TRBJ1-2; TRBD1 matches 7 bases. Germline V gene lookup returns CDR1 LNHNV and CDR2 YYDKDF (reference sequence). With 1 base clipped from V and 4 bases from J, the junction kept 3 bases outside the gene matches. The CDR3 is 14 residues long. The CDR3 loop is CATSRVKGAYGYTF. Written as DNA, the CDR3 is TGTGCCACCAGCAGAGTAAAGGGGGCCTATGGCTACACCTTC.

J is TRBJ2-1 and V is TRBV5-1, with 9 bases matching TRBD1. The CDR3 is made up of 15 amino acids. CDR1 is SGHRS, CDR2 YFSETQ, per germline. The junction had 13 bases not matched to a gene; V was cut back by 5 bases and J by 10 bases. The CDR3 nucleotides are TGCGCCAGCAGACGTAGCGGCGGACAGGGGAGAGAGCAGTTCTTC. It yields the protein CASRRSGGQGREQFF.

The chain joins TRBV30 to TRBJ1-1; a weak D match, TRBD1 (5 bases). Germline values: CDR1 GTSNPN, CDR2 SVGIG (reference sequence). The CDR3 covers 16 residues. The V gene lost 2 bases and the J gene lost 0 bases, with 16 bases spanning the gap. The CDR3 DNA sequence: TGTGCCTGGAGTTCGGGGGTCTTAAGAATGAACACTGAAGCTTTCTTT. Translation gives CAWSSGVLRMNTEAFF.

This clone was found a few times. V and J are TRBV29-1 and TRBJ2-1, with 9 bases identical to TRBD1. The CDR3 runs to 14 residues. Germline V lookup: CDR1 SQVTM, CDR2 ANQGSEA. V lost 6 bases, J lost 6 bases, and 9 bases stayed unmatched. CDR3 sequence (DNA): TGCAGCGTGCTCCGGGACAGGGCTCGCAATGAGCAGTTCTTC. Amino acid sequence: CSVLRDRARNEQFF.

The chain combines TRBV28 with TRBJ1-1; 9 bases match TRBD1. The V segment lost 3 bases and the J segment 3 bases; nucleotides outside the gene matches: 14. This CDR3 comprises 18 residues. Looked up from germline, CDR1 is MDHEN and CDR2 is SYDVKM. The CDR3 DNA reads as TGTGCCAGCAGTTTCCTGCTTTACCCTGACAGGGGGGACACTGAAGCTTTCTTT. Its protein product is CASSFLLYPDRGDTEAFF.

The chain uses TRBV27 and TRBJ2-7, with 11 bases lining up with TRBD2. Looked up from germline, CDR1 is MNHEY and CDR2 is SMNVEV (reference sequence). The CDR3 has 14 amino acids. J gave up 5 bases and V 6 bases, and 6 bases lay outside the gene matches. In nucleotides, the CDR3 is TGTGCCAGCAGGGGACTAGCGGAGGGCAACGAGCAGTACTTC. Its protein product is CASRGLAEGNEQYF.

The chain recombines TRBV5-4 with TRBJ2-5, with 8 nucleotides matching TRBD2. This CDR3 region has 15 residues. The V gene's germline CDR1 is SGHNT and CDR2 YYREEE (reference sequence). The ends lost 3 bases at V and 4 bases at J; junction bases unmatched: 8. Here the CDR3 reads CASSSRAGVAETQYF. Here the CDR3 DNA reads TGTGCCAGCAGCTCCCGAGCGGGAGTGGCAGAGACCCAGTACTTC.

The CDR3 loop reads CASMAESTDTQYF. In DNA form, the CDR3 reads TGTGCCAGCATGGCGGAATCCACAGATACGCAGTATTTT. The chain joins TRBV27 to TRBJ2-3; D call uncertain. Trimming left V 7 bases short and J 2 bases short, with 10 bases between. The CDR3 extends over 13 amino acids. Germline V gene sequence: CDR1 MNHEY, CDR2 SMNVEV (reference sequence).

The chain has TRBV27 and TRBJ2-1, with 8 bases matching TRBD2. V dropped 8 bases and J dropped 4; count of bases not matched to a gene: 7. Germline lookup yields CDR1 MNHEY and CDR2 SMNVEV (reference sequence). The CDR3 spans 14 residues. The CDR3 protein is CASGRGAVYNEQFF. CDR3 nucleotides: TGTGCCAGCGGGCGGGGGGCGGTATACAATGAGCAGTTCTTC.

This clone was seen once. The chain has TRBV28 and TRBJ1-2; D is undetermined. V was pared by 5 bases and J by 5 bases, with 15 bases between. CDR1 is MDHEN and CDR2 is SYDVKM in the germline V gene. The CDR3 consists of 14 residues. The CDR3 sequence: CASSMVENRYGYTF. CDR3 nucleotides: TGTGCCAGCAGTATGGTGGAGAATAGGTATGGCTACACCTTC.

The chain carries TRBV11-2 and TRBJ2-2, with 9 bases lining up with TRBD1. The CDR3 loop spans 15 amino acids. Per germline, CDR1 SGHAT and CDR2 FQNNGV. V was clipped by 5 bases and J by 6 bases; unmatched bases: 7. The CDR3 sequence: CASSAYRGPAGELFF. The CDR3 nucleotides are TGTGCCAGCAGCGCATACAGGGGGCCGGCCGGGGAGCTGTTTTTT.

V gene TRBV28 combines with J gene TRBJ1-1; 7 bases match TRBD1. Per the germline V gene, CDR1 is MDHEN and CDR2 is SYDVKM. The CDR3 runs to 13 residues. J gave up 5 bases and V 5 bases, and 5 bases lay outside the gene matches. The CDR3 nucleotides are TGTGCCAGCAGTCCAGGGGGAGAAACTGAAGCTTTCTTT. Residues: CASSPGGETEAFF.

V and J are TRBV9 and TRBJ1-3, with D uncertain. The CDR3 loop spans 15 amino acids. The V end was cut by 7 bases, the J end by 2 bases, with 16 bases between. The germline V gene encodes CDR1 SGDLS and CDR2 YYNGEE. CDR3 in amino acids: CASGRRGSPGNTIYF. CDR3 bases: TGTGCCAGCGGAAGGCGGGGATCCCCTGGAAACACCATATATTTT.

This clone was picked up a small number of times. The V and J genes are TRBV25-1 and TRBJ2-4; 7 nucleotides align to TRBD2. Germline CDR1 and CDR2: MGHDK and SYGVNS. The ends lost 2 bases at V and 0 bases at J; junction bases unmatched: 10. The CDR3 is made up of 18 amino acids. The CDR3 loop is CASSEPHRGVGAKNIQYF. The DNA for the CDR3 is TGTGCCAGCAGTGAACCCCATCGGGGGGTGGGAGCCAAAAACATTCAGTACTTC.

Here the CDR3 reads CASSWGTTLAEAFF. The CDR3 bases are TGTGCCAGCAGTTGGGGGACTACACTGGCTGAAGCTTTCTTT. The rearrangement uses TRBV27 and TRBJ1-1, with D maybe TRBD1 (5 bases). Germline assignment: CDR1 MNHEY and CDR2 SMNVEV (reference sequence). The CDR3 is made up of 14 amino acids. The V end lost 4 bases, the J end lost 6 bases, and 15 bases lay between the germline ends.